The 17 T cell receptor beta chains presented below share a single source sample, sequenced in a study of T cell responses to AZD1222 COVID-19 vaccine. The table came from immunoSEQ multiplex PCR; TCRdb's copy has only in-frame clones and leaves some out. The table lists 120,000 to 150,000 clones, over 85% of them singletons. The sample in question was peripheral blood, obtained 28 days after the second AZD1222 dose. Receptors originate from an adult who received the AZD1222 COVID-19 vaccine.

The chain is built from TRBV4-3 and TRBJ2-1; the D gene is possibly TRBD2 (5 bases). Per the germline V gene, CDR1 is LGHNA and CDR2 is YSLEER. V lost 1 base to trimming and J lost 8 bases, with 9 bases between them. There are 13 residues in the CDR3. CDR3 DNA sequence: TGCGCCAGCAGCCAAGGATACGGGGATGAGCAGTTCTTC. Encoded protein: CASSQGYGDEQFF.

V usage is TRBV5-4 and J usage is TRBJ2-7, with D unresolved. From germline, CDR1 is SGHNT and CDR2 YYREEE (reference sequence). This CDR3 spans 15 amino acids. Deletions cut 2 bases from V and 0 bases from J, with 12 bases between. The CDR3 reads CASSLSARSSYEQYF. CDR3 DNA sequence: TGTGCCAGCAGCTTAAGCGCCAGGAGCTCCTACGAGCAGTACTTC. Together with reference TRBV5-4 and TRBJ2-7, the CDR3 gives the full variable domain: ETGVTQSPTHLIKTRGQQVTLRCSSQSGHNTVSWYQQALGQGPQFIFQYYREEENGRGNFPPRFSGLQFPNYSSELNVNALELDDSALYLCASSLSARSSYEQYFGPGTRLTVT.

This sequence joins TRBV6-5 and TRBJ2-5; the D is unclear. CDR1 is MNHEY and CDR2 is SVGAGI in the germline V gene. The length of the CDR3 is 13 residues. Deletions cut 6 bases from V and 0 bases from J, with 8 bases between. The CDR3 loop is CASSLVYQETQYF. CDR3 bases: TGTGCCAGCAGCCTAGTGTACCAAGAGACCCAGTACTTC.

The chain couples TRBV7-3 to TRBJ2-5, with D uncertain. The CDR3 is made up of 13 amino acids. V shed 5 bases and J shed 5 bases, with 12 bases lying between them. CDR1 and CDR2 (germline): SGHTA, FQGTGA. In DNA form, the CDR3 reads TGTGCCAGCAGCCTCGGACCCGTGGAGACCCAGTACTTC. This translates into CASSLGPVETQYF.

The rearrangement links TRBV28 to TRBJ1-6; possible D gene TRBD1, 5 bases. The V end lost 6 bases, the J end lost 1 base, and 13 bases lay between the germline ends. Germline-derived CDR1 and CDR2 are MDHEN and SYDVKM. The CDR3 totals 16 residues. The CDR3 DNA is TGTGCCAGCAGGACGGGGGATAGTTCCTATAATTCACCCCTCCACTTT. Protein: CASRTGDSSYNSPLHF. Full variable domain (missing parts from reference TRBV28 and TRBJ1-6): DVKVTQSSRYLVKRTGEKVFLECVQDMDHENMFWYRQDPGLGLRLIYFSYDVKMKEKGDIPEGYSVSREKKERFSLILESASTNQTSMYLCASRTGDSSYNSPLHFGNGTRLTVT.

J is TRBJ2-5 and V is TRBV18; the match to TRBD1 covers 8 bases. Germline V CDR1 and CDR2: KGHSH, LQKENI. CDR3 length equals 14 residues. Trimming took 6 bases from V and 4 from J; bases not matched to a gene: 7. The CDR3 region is CASSPRQGRETQYF. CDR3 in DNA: TGTGCCAGCTCCCCCAGACAGGGGAGAGAGACCCAGTACTTC. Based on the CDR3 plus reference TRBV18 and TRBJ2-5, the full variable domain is NAGVMQNPRHLVRRRGQEARLRCSPMKGHSHVYWYRQLPEEGLKFMVYLQKENIIDESGMPKERFSAEFPKEGPSILRIQQVVRGDSAAYFCASSPRQGRETQYFGPGTRLLVL.

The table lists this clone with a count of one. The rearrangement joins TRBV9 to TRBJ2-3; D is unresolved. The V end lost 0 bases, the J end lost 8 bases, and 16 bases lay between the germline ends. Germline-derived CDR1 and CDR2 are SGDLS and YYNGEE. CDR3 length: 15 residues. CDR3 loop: CASSVDMASTVTQYF. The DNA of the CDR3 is TGTGCCAGCAGCGTAGATATGGCCTCTACCGTTACGCAGTATTTT. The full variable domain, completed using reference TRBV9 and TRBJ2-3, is DSGVTQTPKHLITATGQRVTLRCSPRSGDLSVYWYQQSLDQGLQFLIQYYNGEERAKGNILERFSAQQFPDLHSELNLSSLELGDSALYFCASSVDMASTVTQYFGPGTRLTVL.

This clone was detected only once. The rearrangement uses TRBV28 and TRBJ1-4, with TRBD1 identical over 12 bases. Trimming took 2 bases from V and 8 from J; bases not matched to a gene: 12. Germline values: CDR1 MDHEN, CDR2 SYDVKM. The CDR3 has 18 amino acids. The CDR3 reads CASSLQGTGGAEGEKLFF. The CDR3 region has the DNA TGTGCCAGCAGTTTACAAGGGACAGGGGGCGCTGAGGGAGAAAAACTGTTTTTT.

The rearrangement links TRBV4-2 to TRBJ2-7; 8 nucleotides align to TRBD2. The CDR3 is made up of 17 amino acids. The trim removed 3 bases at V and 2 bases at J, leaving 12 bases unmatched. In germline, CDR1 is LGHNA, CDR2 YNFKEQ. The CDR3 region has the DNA TGTGCCAGCAGCCAGGGGTATAGCGGGACGCTTCCCTACGAGCAGTACTTC. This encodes CASSQGYSGTLPYEQYF.

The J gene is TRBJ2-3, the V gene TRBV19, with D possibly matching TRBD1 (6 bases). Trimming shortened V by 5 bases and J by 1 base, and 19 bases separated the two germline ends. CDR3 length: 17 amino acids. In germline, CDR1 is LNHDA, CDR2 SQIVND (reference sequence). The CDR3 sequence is CASSPPPYGGGTDTQYF. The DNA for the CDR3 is TGTGCCAGTAGTCCCCCTCCCTATGGGGGCGGCACAGATACGCAGTATTTT.

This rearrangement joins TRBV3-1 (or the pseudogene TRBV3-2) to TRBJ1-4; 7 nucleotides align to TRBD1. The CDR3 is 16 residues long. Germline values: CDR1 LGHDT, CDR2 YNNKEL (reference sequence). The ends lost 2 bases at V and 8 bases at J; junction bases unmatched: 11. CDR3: CASSQSTGAGEEKLFF. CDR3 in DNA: TGTGCCAGCAGCCAATCCACAGGGGCAGGGGAAGAAAAACTGTTTTTT.

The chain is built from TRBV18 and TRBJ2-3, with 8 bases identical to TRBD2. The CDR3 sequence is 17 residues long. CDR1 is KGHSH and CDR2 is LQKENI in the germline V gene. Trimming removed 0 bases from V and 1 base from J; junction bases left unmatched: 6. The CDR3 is CASSPPTRGGRTDTQYF. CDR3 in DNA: TGTGCCAGCTCACCACCCACTCGGGGGGGCCGCACAGATACGCAGTATTTT.

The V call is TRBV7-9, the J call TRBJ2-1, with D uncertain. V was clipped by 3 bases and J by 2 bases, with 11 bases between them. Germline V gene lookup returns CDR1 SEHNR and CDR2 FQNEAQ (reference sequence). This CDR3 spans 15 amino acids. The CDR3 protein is CASSFGIQPYNEQFF. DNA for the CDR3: TGTGCCAGCAGCTTTGGGATACAACCCTACAATGAGCAGTTCTTC.

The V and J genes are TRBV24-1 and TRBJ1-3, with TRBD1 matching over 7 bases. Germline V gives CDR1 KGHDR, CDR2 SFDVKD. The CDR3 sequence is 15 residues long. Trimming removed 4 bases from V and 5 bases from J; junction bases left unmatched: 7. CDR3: CATSEWTGLRNTIYF. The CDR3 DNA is TGTGCCACCAGTGAATGGACAGGTCTGAGAAACACCATATATTTT.

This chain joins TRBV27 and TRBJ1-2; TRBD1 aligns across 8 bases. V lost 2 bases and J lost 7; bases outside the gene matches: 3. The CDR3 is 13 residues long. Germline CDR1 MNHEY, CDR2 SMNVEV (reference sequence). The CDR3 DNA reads TGTGCCAGCAGTTTAGATACAGGGGGTGGCTACACCTTC. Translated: CASSLDTGGGYTF.

The CDR3 sequence is CASGQTMLKDQGAGIYF. The CDR3 coding sequence is TGTGCTAGTGGCCAAACGATGCTAAAAGACCAGGGGGCAGGCATATATTTT. This chain connects TRBV12-5 to TRBJ1-3; 8 bases fit TRBD1. Losses at the gene ends were 6 bases for V and 12 bases for J; bases not matched to a gene: 22. Germline V gene data show CDR1 as LGHNT and CDR2 as FRNRAP. There are 17 residues in the CDR3. The full variable domain, completed using reference TRBV12-5 and TRBJ1-3, is DARVTQTPRHKVTEMGQEVTMRCQPILGHNTVFWYRQTMMQGLELLAYFRNRAPLDDSGMPKDRFSAEMPDATLATLKIQPSEPRDSAVYFCASGQTMLKDQGAGIYFGEGSWLTVV.

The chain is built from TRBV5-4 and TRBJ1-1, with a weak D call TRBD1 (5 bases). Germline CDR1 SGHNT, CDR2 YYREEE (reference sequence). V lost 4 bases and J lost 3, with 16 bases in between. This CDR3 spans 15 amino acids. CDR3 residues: CASSRLQGLDTEAFF. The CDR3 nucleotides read TGTGCCAGCAGCCGACTCCAGGGCTTGGACACTGAAGCTTTCTTT.